This TCR beta chain derives from a study of blood T cell repertoires in COVID-19. Study in general: In each case, the material was cDNA or gDNA derived from T cells, B-cell-depleted T cells, or PBMCs.

Germline V gene sequence: CDR1 MNHEY, CDR2 SMNVEV (reference sequence). The ends were cut back, 10 bases at V and 0 bases at J, with 25 bases in the middle. The CDR3 sequence is 17 residues long. Participants came from 20 to 25 US areas, aged about 18 to 95 years. Participant-given clinical history determined each cohort assignment. Original processing methods: Amplifying reference gene primers gave estimates of nucleated cell counts. Data came from immunoSEQ multiplex PCR; TCRdb stores just in-frame clones and leaves some out. V and J calls and clone size are copied from that table; D and trimming were computed from the DNA. The repertoire holds around 220,000 clones, about nine tenths seen once, with about 6.9% in the top ten.

The TCR sequence derives from a woman in her 30s with acute COVID-19. This chain links TRBV27 with TRBJ2-7; maybe TRBD2 (6 bases). The sequenced sample was PBMCs or T cells enriched from blood (not recorded which). The CDR3 nucleotides read TGTGCCACCCTCTCGGGAGACTATACTGAAACCTCCTACGAGCAGTACTTC. Protein: CATLSGDYTETSYEQYF.